This T cell receptor (beta chain) was identified in a study of CD8+ T cells in alopecia areata. Study context: The study gave tofacitinib for 6 to 18 months, then 6 months off drug.

As for treatment: oral pan-JAK inhibitor, 5-10 mg twice daily. Alopecia areata patients provided lesional scalp punch biopsies and peripheral blood. Reverse transcribed after extraction, RNA yielded cDNA as the sequencing template. Clones were sequenced by immunoSEQ multiplex PCR, and TCRdb holds only the in-frame ones, with some missing. Of about 180,000 clones in the sample, approximately 53% were seen once. CDR1 is MNHEY, CDR2 SVGAGI, per germline. The CDR3 extends over 12 amino acids. V was shortened by 6 bases and J by 6 bases, with 11 bases between the two germline ends. Sequenced material: CD8+ T cells sorted from blood, taken at week 24, from a patient treated with tofacitinib. This sequence originates from a human donor with alopecia areata. The chain couples TRBV6-5 to TRBJ1-2; D possibly corresponds to TRBD1 (6 bases). CDR3 coding DNA: TGTGCCAGCAGACCAACAGGGCATGGCTACACCTTC. Encoded protein: CASRPTGHGYTF.